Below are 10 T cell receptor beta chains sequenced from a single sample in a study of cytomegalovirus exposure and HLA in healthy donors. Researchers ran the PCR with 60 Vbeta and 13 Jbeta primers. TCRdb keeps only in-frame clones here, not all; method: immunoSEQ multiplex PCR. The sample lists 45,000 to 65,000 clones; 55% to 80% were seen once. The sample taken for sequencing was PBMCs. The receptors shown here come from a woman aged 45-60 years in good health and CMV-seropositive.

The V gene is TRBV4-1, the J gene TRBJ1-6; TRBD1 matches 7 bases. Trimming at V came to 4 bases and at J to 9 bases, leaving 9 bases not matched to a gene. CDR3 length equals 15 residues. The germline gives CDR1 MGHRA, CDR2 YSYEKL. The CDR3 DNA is TGCGCCAGCAGCCCAACAGGGGCGGAAACTTCACCCCTCCACTTT. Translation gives CASSPTGAETSPLHF.

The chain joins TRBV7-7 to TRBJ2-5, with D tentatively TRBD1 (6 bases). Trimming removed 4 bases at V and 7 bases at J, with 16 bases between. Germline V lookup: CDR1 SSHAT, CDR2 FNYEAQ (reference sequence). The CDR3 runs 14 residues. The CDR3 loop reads CASSSGDNRGTQYF. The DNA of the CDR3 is TGTGCCAGCAGCTCAGGGGACAATCGAGGGACCCAGTACTTC.

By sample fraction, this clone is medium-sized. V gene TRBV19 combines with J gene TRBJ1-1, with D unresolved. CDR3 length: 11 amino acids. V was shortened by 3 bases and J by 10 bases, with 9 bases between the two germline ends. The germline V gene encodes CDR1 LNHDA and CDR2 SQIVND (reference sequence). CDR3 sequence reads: CASSMARVAFF. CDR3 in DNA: TGTGCCAGTAGTATGGCGCGGGTAGCTTTCTTT.

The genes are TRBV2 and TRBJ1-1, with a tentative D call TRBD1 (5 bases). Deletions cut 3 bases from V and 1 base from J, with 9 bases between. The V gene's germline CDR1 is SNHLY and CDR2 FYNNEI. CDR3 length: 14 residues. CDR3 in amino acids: CASSDLGGNTEAFF. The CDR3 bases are TGTGCCAGCAGTGATTTGGGGGGGAACACTGAAGCTTTCTTT.

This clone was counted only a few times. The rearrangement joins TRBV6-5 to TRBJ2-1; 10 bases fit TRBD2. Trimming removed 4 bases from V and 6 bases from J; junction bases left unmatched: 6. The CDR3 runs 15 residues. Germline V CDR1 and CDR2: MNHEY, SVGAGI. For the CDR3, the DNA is TGTGCCAGCAGTTCCCAGGGACTAGCGAGCAATGAGCAGTTCTTC. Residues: CASSSQGLASNEQFF.

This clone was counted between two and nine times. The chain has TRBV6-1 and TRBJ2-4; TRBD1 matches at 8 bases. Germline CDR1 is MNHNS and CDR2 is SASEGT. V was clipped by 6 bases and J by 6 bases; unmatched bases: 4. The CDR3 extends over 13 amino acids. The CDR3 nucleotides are TGTGCCAGCAGGGCACAGGGGGGAAACATTCAGTACTTC. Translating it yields CASRAQGGNIQYF.

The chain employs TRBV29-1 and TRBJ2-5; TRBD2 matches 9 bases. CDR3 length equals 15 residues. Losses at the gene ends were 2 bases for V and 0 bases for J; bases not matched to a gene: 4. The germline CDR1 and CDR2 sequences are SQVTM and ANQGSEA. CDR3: CSVEIAGEYQETQYF. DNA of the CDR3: TGCAGCGTTGAAATAGCGGGGGAATACCAAGAGACCCAGTACTTC.

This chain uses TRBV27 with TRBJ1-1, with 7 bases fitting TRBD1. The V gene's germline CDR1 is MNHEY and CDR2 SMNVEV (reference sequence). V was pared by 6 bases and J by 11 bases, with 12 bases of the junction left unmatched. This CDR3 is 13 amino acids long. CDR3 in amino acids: CASSPSGTVRAFF. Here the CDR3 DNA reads TGTGCCAGCAGCCCTTCGGGGACAGTTCGCGCTTTCTTT.

The DNA for the CDR3 is TGTGCCATCAGTGAGGCTACCCAGGGGGTTCAGCATTTT. Its protein is CAISEATQGVQHF. The V gene is TRBV10-3, the J gene TRBJ1-5, with 7 positions matching TRBD1. Germline V gene sequence: CDR1 ENHRY, CDR2 SYGVKD. Losses at the gene ends were 2 bases for V and 13 bases for J; bases not matched to a gene: 8. This CDR3 region has 13 residues.

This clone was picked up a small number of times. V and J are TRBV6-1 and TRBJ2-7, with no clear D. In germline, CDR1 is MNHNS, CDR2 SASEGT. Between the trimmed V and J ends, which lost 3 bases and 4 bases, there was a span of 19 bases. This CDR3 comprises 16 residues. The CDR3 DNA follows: TGTGCCAGCAGTGAGGGTTATTGGAGAAGAACTTACGAGCAGTACTTC. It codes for CASSEGYWRRTYEQYF.